This TCR beta chain appears in the sequencing data of a study of Tregs in tolerant kidney transplant recipients (dated by TCRdb to about 2019). The study in broad terms: Transplants used related donors with nonmyeloablative bone marrow transplantation; mixed chimerism was transient in the human trials. TCRbeta sequencing was used in the study to identify donor-specific regulatory T cells before combined kidney and bone marrow transplantation, and the identified cells were then tracked after transplant.

For TCRbeta CDR3 sequencing, genomic DNA from the sorted cells was extracted using the QIAGEN DNeasy Blood and Tissue Kit. Through immunoSEQ, high-throughput TCRbeta CDR3 sequencing was done commercially, including PCR amplification with internal controls and bias correction. The authors' pipeline ran thus. A unique productive TCRbeta sequence was defined by the CDR3 nucleotide sequence when primers matched, and otherwise by the CDR3 amino acid sequence together with the Vbeta and Jbeta genes. To correct sorting error, sequences shared between sorted populations at a frequency ratio of 2:1 or less were removed; the rest were assigned to the higher population. A sequence was defined as donor-reactive if the sequence was expanded at least 5-fold in CFSE-low cells compared with unstimulated cells and had a frequency of at least 0.01% in CFSE-low cells. Jensen-Shannon divergence calculated on the top 100 TCRbeta sequences ranked by frequency was used to measure repertoire divergence. For samples with multiple sequencing runs, sorting error was corrected in each run separately before the runs were combined. In its TCRdb copy, this immuneACCESS table keeps in-frame sequences only and misses some clones. Where compared with another copy, unresolved V genes explain less than half of these, and the others have no known cause. For V, J and clone size, that table is used; D and trimming come from the DNA. Present in this sample are fewer than 65,000 clones, roughly 85% of which were seen just once. The ten largest clones add up to roughly 2.2% of the sample.

The sample's time point, from its label and the paper: blood sample drawn before combined kidney and bone marrow transplant. Unstimulated Tregs (CD4+CD25+CD127-), CD4+ non-Tregs (CD4+CD25-), CD4 and CD8 cells were FACS-sorted from thawed PBMCs. Before Treg sorting, thawed PBMCs were rested overnight at 37°C with 200 IU/ml IL-2. The patients were several recipients of combined kidney and bone marrow transplants from the ITN036ST trial, and samples were available only from these trial subjects. Healthy control blood was separated into PBMCs by Ficoll density gradient and cryopreserved, and patient PBMCs were collected both before and after transplant. Remarks on this clone: It has no known antigen specificity. Base qualities were left out, and no much larger clone turns up one base away.

Relative to germline, V is 5 bases shorter and J is 4 bases shorter, with 19 bases between their ends. The CDR3 spans 16 residues, from the cysteine through the phenylalanine. CDR3 DNA only is kept here, 48 bases in frame from base 1. Per the germline V gene, SGHNT is the CDR1 and YENEEA is the CDR2. What the authors observed across the whole study: PCR primers changed over time for some patients, so nucleotide-level comparison across those patients' samples was not possible. Expanding Tregs with activated donor B cells appeared to identify the most biologically relevant and donor-specific TCRbeta repertoire. Biological reproducibility was not directly addressed, though technical replication error appeared minimal. Because only a small number of patients were included, the study had limitations, and the results will need to be validated in larger populations as well as under other immunosuppression protocols. Donor-specific Treg expansion was found to exceed global Treg expansion in tolerant patients, suggesting antigen-driven rather than nonspecific expansion.

Source: Tregs from blood, taken before the transplant. The TCR sequence derives from a human donor who received a combined kidney and bone marrow transplant. Here the chain combines TRBV11-3 and TRBJ2-3; TRBD2 is a weak D gene call, 5 bases matching. The nucleotide sequence reads TGTGCCAGCAGCCTCACGTCGGGGAGCCGGGCAGATACGCAGTATTTT. This sequence encodes CASSLTSGSRADTQYF.